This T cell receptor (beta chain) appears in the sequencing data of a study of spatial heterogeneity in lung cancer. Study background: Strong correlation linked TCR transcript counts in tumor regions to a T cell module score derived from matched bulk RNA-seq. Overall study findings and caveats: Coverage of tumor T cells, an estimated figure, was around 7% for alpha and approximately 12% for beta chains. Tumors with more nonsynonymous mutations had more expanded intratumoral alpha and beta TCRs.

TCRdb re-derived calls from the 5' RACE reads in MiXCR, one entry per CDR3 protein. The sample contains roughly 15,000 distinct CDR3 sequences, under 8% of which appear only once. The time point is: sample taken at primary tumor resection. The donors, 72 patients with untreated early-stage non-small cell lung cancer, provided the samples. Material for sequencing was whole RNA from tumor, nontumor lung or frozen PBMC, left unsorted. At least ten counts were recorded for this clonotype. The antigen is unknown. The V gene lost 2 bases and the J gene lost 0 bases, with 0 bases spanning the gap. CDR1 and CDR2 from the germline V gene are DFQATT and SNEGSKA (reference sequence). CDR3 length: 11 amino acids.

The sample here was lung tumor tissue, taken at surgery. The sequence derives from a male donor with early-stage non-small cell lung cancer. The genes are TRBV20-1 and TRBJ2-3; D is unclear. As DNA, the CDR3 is TGCAGTGCTAGAAGCACAGATACGCAGTATTTT. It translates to CSARSTDTQYF.